Sequencing of this T cell receptor (beta chain) was carried out in a study of CD8 T cells in ankylosing spondylitis. General study points: Blood of patients with ankylosing spondylitis appeared to be characterized by a TCR beta motif of roughly eight highly homologous variants.

Of note for this clonotype: Antigen unknown.

TCRdb used MiXCR to reprocess the 5' RACE reads, holding one entry per CDR3 protein. Among around 450,000 distinct CDR3 sequences listed, about 24% were seen once. CDR1 SGHRS and CDR2 YFSETQ come from the germline V gene. V was pared by 4 bases and J by 5 bases, with 8 bases of the junction left unmatched. This CDR3 region has 15 residues. The chain combines TRBV5-1 with TRBJ1-4; TRBD1 agrees at 7 bases. Sequenced: blood, either unsorted or a sorted T cell fraction (not recorded which). The TCR comes from a male donor with ankylosing spondylitis. CDR3 loop: CASSALGTENEKLFF. The DNA of the CDR3 is TGCGCCAGCAGCGCATTGGGGACAGAAAATGAAAAACTGTTTTTT.